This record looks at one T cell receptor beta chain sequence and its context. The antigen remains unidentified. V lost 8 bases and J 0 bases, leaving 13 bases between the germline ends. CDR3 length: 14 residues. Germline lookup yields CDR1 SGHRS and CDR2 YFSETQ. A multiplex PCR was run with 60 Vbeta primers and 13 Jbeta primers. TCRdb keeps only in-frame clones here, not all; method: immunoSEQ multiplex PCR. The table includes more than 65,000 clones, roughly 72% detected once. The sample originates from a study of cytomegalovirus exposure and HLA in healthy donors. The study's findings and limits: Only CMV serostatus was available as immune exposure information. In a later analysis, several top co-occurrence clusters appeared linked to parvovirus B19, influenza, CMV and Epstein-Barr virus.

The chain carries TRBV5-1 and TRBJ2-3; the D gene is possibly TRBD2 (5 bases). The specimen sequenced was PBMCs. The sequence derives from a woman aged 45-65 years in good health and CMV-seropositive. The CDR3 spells CASKQRPSTDTQYF. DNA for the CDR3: TGCGCCAGTAAACAGCGGCCTAGCACAGATACGCAGTATTTT. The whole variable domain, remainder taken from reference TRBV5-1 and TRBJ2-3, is KAGVTQTPRYLIKTRGQQVTLSCSPISGHRSVSWYQQTPGQGLQFLFEYFSETQRNKGNFPGRFSGRQFSNSRSEMNVSTLELGDSALYLCASKQRPSTDTQYFGPGTRLTVL.